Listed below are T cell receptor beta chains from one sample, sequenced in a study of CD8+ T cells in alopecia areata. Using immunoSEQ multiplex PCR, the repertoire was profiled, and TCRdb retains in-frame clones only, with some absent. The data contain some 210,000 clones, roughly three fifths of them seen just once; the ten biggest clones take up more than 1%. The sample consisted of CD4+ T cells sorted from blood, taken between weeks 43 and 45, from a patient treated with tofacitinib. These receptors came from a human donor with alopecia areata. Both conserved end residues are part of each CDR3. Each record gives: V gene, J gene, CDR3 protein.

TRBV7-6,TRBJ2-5,CASTLDSFGETQYF
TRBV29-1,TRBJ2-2,CSVAQINTGELFF
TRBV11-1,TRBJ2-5,CASSLQGRNIQETQYF
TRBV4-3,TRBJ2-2,CASKEGQGFTGELFF
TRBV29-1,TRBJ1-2,CSVEATISYTF
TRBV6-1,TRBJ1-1,CASSERDNTEAFF
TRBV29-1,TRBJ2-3,CSVEVRPRDTQYF
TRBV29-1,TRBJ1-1,CSVEPGTGGFKAFF
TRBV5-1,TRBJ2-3,CASSLGGTTDTQYF
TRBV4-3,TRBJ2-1,CASSQPGVGNEQFF
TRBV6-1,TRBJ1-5,CASSARTGDYQPQHF
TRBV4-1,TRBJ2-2,CASSPGQGTARRELFF
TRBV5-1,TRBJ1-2,CASSRDSNYGYTF
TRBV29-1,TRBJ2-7,CSVGLQAAYEQYF